The source of this TCR beta chain is a study of Graves' ophthalmopathy and Graves' hyperthyroidism. Investigators amplified TCR beta CDR3 regions from RNA transcripts. First-round RT-PCR employed HTBI primers, with a second-round multiplex PCR after it. TCRdb called the multiplex PCR reads again in MiXCR, with one record for every CDR3 protein. This sample yields 350,000 to 450,000 distinct CDR3 sequences, of which 21% are seen a single time; roughly 3.2% belongs to the top ten. The sample holds many counts of this clonotype. One base away lies a much larger clone, so this may be a sequencing read error. V was clipped by 3 bases and J by 4 bases, with 3 bases between them. The CDR3 has 11 residues. Germline V gene lookup returns CDR1 ENHRY and CDR2 SYGVKD.

This receptor was identified in a woman between 18 and 29 years old with stable Graves' hyperthyroidism. The sample consisted of peripheral blood. The chain recombines TRBV10-3 with TRBJ2-5; no definite D call. This CDR3 reads CAISDGETQYF. The CDR3 region has the DNA TGTGCCATCAGTGACGGAGAGACCCAGTACTTC.